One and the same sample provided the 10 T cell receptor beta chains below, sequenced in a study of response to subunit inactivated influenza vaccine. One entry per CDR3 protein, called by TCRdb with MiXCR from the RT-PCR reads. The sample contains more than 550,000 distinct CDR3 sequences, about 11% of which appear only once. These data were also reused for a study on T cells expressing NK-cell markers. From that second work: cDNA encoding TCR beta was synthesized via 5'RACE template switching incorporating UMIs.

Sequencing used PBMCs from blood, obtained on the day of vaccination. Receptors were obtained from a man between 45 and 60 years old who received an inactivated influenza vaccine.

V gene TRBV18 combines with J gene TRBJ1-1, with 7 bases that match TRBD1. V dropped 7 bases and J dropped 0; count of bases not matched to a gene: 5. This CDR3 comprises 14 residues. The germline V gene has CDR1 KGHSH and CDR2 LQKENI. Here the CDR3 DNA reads TGTGCCAGCTTTACCCAGGGGGTGAACACTGAAGCTTTCTTT. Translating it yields CASFTQGVNTEAFF.

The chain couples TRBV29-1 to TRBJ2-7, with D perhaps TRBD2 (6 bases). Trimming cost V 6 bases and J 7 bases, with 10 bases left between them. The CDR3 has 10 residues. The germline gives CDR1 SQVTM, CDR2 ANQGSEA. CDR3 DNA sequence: TGCAGCGTCGCAGCGGGTGAGCAGTACTTC. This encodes CSVAAGEQYF.

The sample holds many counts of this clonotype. For the CDR3, the DNA is TGTGCCAGCCGTACCTCCGGGACGGAGACCCAGTACTTC. Its protein is CASRTSGTETQYF. This chain connects TRBV28 to TRBJ2-5, with D perhaps given as TRBD1 or TRBD2 (5 bases each). The CDR3 runs 13 residues. Germline assignment: CDR1 MDHEN and CDR2 SYDVKM. Trimming removed 8 bases at V and 5 bases at J, with 15 bases between.

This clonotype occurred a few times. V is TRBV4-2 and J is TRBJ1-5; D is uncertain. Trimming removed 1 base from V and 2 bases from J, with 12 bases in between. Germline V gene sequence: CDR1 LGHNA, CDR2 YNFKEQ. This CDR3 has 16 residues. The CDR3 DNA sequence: TGTGCCAGCAGCCAAGTAGAGGGAATGGGCAATCAGCCCCAGCATTTT. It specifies CASSQVEGMGNQPQHF.

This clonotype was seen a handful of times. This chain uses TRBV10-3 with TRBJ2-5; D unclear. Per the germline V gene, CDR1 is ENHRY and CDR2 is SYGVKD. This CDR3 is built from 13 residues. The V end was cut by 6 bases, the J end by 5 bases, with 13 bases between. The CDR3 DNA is TGTGCCATCAGGAATTCAGAGGCGGAGACCCAGTACTTC. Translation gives CAIRNSEAETQYF.

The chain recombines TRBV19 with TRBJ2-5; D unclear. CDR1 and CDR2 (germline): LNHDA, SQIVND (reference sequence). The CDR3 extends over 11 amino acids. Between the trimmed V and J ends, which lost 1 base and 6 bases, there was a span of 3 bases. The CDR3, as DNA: TGTGCCAGTAGTATAGCACAGACCCAGTACTTC. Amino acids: CASSIAQTQYF. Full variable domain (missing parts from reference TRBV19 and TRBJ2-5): DGGITQSPKYLFRKEGQNVTLSCEQNLNHDAMYWYRQDPGQGLRLIYYSQIVNDFQKGDIAEGYSVSREKKESFPLTVTSAQKNPTAFYLCASSIAQTQYFGPGTRLLVL.

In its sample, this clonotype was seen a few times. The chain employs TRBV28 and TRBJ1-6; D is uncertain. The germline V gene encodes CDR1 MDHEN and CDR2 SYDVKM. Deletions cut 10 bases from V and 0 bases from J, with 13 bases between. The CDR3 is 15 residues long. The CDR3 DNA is TGTGCCACCCAGAACCCGGGCTCCTATAATTCACCCCTCCACTTT. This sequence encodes CATQNPGSYNSPLHF.

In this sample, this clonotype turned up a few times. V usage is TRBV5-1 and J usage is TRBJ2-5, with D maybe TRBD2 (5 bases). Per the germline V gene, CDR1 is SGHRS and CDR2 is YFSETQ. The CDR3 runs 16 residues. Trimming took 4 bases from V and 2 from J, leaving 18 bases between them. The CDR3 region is CASSSGSLLPQETQYF. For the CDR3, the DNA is TGCGCCAGCAGCAGCGGCAGCTTATTACCGCAAGAGACCCAGTACTTC.

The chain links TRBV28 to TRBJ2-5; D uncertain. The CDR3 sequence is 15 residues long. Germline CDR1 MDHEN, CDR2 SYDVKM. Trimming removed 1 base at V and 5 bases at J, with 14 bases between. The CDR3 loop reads CASSLYGRLTETQYF. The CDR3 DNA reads TGTGCCAGCAGTTTATACGGGCGGCTGACGGAGACCCAGTACTTC.

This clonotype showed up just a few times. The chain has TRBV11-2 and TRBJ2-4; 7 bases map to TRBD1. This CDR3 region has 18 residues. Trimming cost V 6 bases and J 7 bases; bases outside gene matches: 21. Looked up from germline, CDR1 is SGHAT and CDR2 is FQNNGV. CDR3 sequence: CASRPVGVRQGMENIQYF. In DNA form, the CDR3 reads TGTGCCAGCAGACCGGTAGGAGTCCGACAGGGAATGGAGAACATTCAGTACTTC.